The source of this TCR beta chain is a study of T cells after yellow fever vaccination. UMIs were added to TCR cDNA along with a universal primer site when it was made by 5'RACE template switching. TCRdb passed the 5' RACE reads through MiXCR, listing each CDR3 protein once. The data show roughly 330,000 distinct CDR3 sequences, about 6.9% seen once. V was clipped by 7 bases and J by 8 bases, with 15 bases between them. The CDR3 sequence is 12 residues long. Germline CDR1 is SQVTM and CDR2 is ANQGSEA. This clonotype was seen at least ten times. Its cognate antigen is unknown. Findings of the study overall: In post-booster samples, most primary-vaccination clones reappeared (96% CD4, roughly 89% CD8).

The chain uses TRBV29-1 and TRBJ2-1; D tentatively reads TRBD1 or TRBD2 (5 bases each). The sequence derives from a young man who received the YFV17D yellow fever vaccine. Sequencing used PBMCs, obtained about 49 days after the first yellow fever vaccination. The CDR3 loop is CSATDFRDEQFF. In DNA form, the CDR3 reads TGCAGCGCCACGGACTTCAGGGATGAGCAGTTCTTC.